One sample yielded the 9 T cell receptor beta chains listed below, sequenced in a study of T cell responses to AZD1222 COVID-19 vaccine. TCRdb's copy holds only in-frame clones and misses some; the assay was immunoSEQ multiplex PCR. The table lists about 28,000 clones, about three quarters of them singletons, with approximately 5% in the top ten. Sequencing used peripheral blood, obtained on day 0 of AZD1222 vaccination. These receptors all stem from an adult in good health.

This clone was recorded only once. V and J are TRBV18 and TRBJ1-3; no clear D. The germline V gene has CDR1 KGHSH and CDR2 LQKENI. The V gene lost 2 bases and the J gene lost 1 base, with 9 bases spanning the gap. The CDR3 covers 15 residues. The CDR3 loop is CASSPNPESGNTIYF. In DNA form, the CDR3 reads TGTGCCAGCTCACCAAATCCGGAATCTGGAAACACCATATATTTT.

The chain recombines TRBV5-1 with TRBJ2-2; TRBD1 agrees at 9 bases. After removal of 4 bases from V and 5 bases from J, the junction contained 3 bases not matched to a gene. Germline assignment: CDR1 SGHRS and CDR2 YFSETQ. This CDR3 is built from 14 residues. Written as DNA, the CDR3 is TGCGCCAGCAGCGGGGGACAGGGTACCGGGGAGCTGTTTTTT. Its protein product is CASSGGQGTGELFF.

The chain is built from TRBV4-1 and TRBJ2-2, with TRBD2 matching over 8 bases. Trimming at V came to 0 bases and at J to 4 bases, leaving 1 base not matched to a gene. From germline, CDR1 is MGHRA and CDR2 YSYEKL. CDR3 length: 15 residues. For the CDR3, the DNA is TGCGCCAGCAGCCAAGACAGCGGGAGCACCGGGGAGCTGTTTTTT. It translates to CASSQDSGSTGELFF.

The V and J genes are TRBV7-8 and TRBJ2-7; TRBD2 matches at 8 bases. The germline V gene encodes CDR1 SGHVS and CDR2 FQNEAQ. The V segment lost 5 bases and the J segment 0 bases; nucleotides outside the gene matches: 3. CDR3 length: 14 amino acids. CDR3: CASSPGGSSYEQYV. The CDR3 DNA is TGTGCCAGCAGCCCGGGGGGGAGCTCCTACGAGCAGTACGTC.

This clone was observed once. This chain connects TRBV11-3 to TRBJ2-1; 14 bases line up with TRBD2. This CDR3 has 16 amino acids. Germline-derived CDR1 and CDR2 are SGHNT and YENEEA. V gave up 4 bases and J gave up 9 bases; unmatched junction bases: 8. The CDR3 DNA reads TGTGCCAGCAGCTCGCCAGGGACTAGCGGGAGCGGTGAGCAGTTCTTC. This gives the protein CASSSPGTSGSGEQFF.

CDR3: CASSYSTGDTEAFF. CDR3 bases: TGTGCCAGCAGTTACTCCACAGGGGACACTGAAGCTTTCTTT. This rearrangement joins TRBV6-5 to TRBJ1-1, with 7 bases identical to TRBD1. V lost 0 bases, J lost 3 bases, and 1 base stayed unmatched. This CDR3 is 14 amino acids long. The germline V gene has CDR1 MNHEY and CDR2 SVGAGI.

The V gene is TRBV7-8, the J gene TRBJ1-5; tentative D call: TRBD1 (5 bases). Germline lookup yields CDR1 SGHVS and CDR2 FQNEAQ. The V and J ends lost 4 bases and 2 bases respectively, with 12 bases between them. The CDR3 runs to 15 residues. CDR3 nucleotides: TGTGCCAGCAGCTCATTCCAGACAGGCAATCAGCCCCAGCATTTT. Translation: CASSSFQTGNQPQHF.

V is TRBV18 and J is TRBJ1-1; D call uncertain. Looked up from germline, CDR1 is KGHSH and CDR2 is LQKENI. Trimming stripped 2 bases from V and 11 bases from J, with 15 bases between. CDR3 size: 13 residues. The CDR3 loop reads CASSPNDRRWAFF. DNA of the CDR3: TGTGCCAGCTCACCAAACGATCGGCGTTGGGCTTTCTTT. Complete variable domain (other parts from reference TRBV18 and TRBJ1-1): NAGVMQNPRHLVRRRGQEARLRCSPMKGHSHVYWYRQLPEEGLKFMVYLQKENIIDESGMPKERFSAEFPKEGPSILRIQQVVRGDSAAYFCASSPNDRRWAFFGQGTRLTVV.

The rearrangement links TRBV28 to TRBJ2-3, with 8 bases that match TRBD2. Germline V gene lookup returns CDR1 MDHEN and CDR2 SYDVKM. This CDR3 spans 11 amino acids. V lost 6 bases, J lost 10 bases, and 3 bases stayed unmatched. Here the CDR3 reads CASRRLASQYF. The CDR3 bases are TGTGCCAGCAGAAGACTAGCGTCGCAGTATTTT.